The 22 T cell receptor beta chains below all came from one sample that was sequenced in a study of kidney transplant recipient with SARS-CoV-2 infection. TCRdb re-analysed the reads in MiXCR, keeping a single row per CDR3 protein. The sample lists about 250,000 distinct CDR3 sequences; less than 35% were seen once. The sequences come from a blood sample, collected at baseline and between days 110 and 120 from a kidney transplant recipient. The origin of the receptors is a male patient in his 30s who had COVID-19 and was a kidney transplant recipient. T cells may partly derive from the graft donor.

Comment on this clonotype: A read error may be the cause here, since a much bigger clone is one base away. V usage is TRBV6-5 and J usage is TRBJ2-2, with D tentatively TRBD2 (5 bases). The CDR3 is 14 amino acids. Germline-derived CDR1 and CDR2 are MNHEY and SVGAGI. The CDR3 DNA reads TGTACCAGCAGCGGCAGCACAGACACCGGGGAGCTGTTTTTT. It translates to CTSSGSTDTGELFF.

In this sample, this clonotype turned up many times. The chain employs TRBV7-2 and TRBJ1-5; D is unclear. Trimming removed 0 bases from V and 6 bases from J, with 9 bases in between. The CDR3 runs to 14 residues. The germline CDR1 and CDR2 sequences are SGHTA and FQGNSA. The chain's CDR3 is CASSLAVGPQPQHF. CDR3 DNA: TGTGCCAGCAGCTTAGCGGTGGGTCCTCAGCCCCAGCATTTT.

Comments on this clonotype: A much more abundant neighbour one base away suggests this may be a read error. V and J are TRBV3-1 and TRBJ2-2; D uncertain. This CDR3 is built from 18 residues. Germline V lookup: CDR1 LGHDT, CDR2 YNNKEL (reference sequence). Deletions cut 4 bases from V and 5 bases from J, with 23 bases between. Here the CDR3 reads CASSRPGPVSGLTGELFF. DNA for the CDR3: TGTGCCAGCAGCCGACCTGGTCCCGTTTCAGGCTTGACCGGGGAGCTGTTTTTT.

At least ten counts were recorded for this clonotype. The chain has TRBV30 and TRBJ2-4; TRBD2 is a possible D gene (5 bases). In germline, CDR1 is GTSNPN, CDR2 SVGIG (reference sequence). Trimming shortened V by 2 bases and J by 0 bases, and 11 bases separated the two germline ends. The CDR3 runs to 15 residues. CDR3 nucleotides: TGTGCCTGGAGTCGGACTTTATTAGCCAAAAACATTCAGTACTTC. Translation gives CAWSRTLLAKNIQYF.

In the case of this clonotype: Since a much larger clone is just one base distant, this may be a read error. This chain links TRBV2 with TRBJ2-2, with TRBD1 identical over 7 bases. The CDR3 is 18 residues long. Germline assignment: CDR1 SNHLY and CDR2 FYNNEI. The junction had 13 bases not matched to a gene; V was cut back by 6 bases and J by 0 bases. This CDR3 reads CASRGQTKFRANTGELFF. In nucleotides, the CDR3 is TGTGCCAGCAGGGGACAGACAAAATTTAGGGCGAACACCGGGGAGCTGTTTTTT.

This clonotype was counted many times. This sequence joins TRBV20-1 and TRBJ2-2; 7 bases fit TRBD1. The germline V gene encodes CDR1 DFQATT and CDR2 SNEGSKA (reference sequence). V lost 6 bases and J lost 7; bases outside the gene matches: 8. The CDR3 contains 13 residues. In DNA, the CDR3 is TGCAGTGCCCCAACAGGGGCGGGCGGGGAGCTGTTTTTT. It is translated as CSAPTGAGGELFF.

In its sample, this clonotype was seen many times. This chain connects TRBV6-5 to TRBJ1-5, with 9 bases matching TRBD1. With V trimmed by 5 bases and J by 2 bases, 4 bases remained unmatched. This CDR3 has 15 residues. CDR1 is MNHEY, CDR2 SVGAGI, per germline. CDR3 residues: CASSARQGGNQPQHF. CDR3 DNA: TGTGCCAGCAGTGCAAGACAGGGGGGCAATCAGCCCCAGCATTTT.

The sample holds many counts of this clonotype. J is TRBJ1-3 and V is TRBV6-5; D might be TRBD1 (5 bases). The CDR3 has 15 residues. The germline gives CDR1 MNHEY, CDR2 SVGAGI. V lost 6 bases, J lost 0 bases, and 12 bases lay in between. The CDR3 protein is CASRREGASGNTIYF. CDR3 nucleotide sequence: TGTGCCAGCAGAAGGGAAGGGGCCTCTGGAAACACCATATATTTT.

This clonotype showed up many times. CDR3 in amino acids: CASSCPTESRKTYGYTF. As DNA, the CDR3 is TGTGCCAGCAGCTGTCCGACTGAATCTCGAAAGACCTATGGCTACACCTTC. The chain links TRBV7-6 to TRBJ1-2; D is unresolved. V was trimmed by 4 bases and J by 4 bases, leaving 22 bases between them. This CDR3 has 17 residues. Germline CDR1 is SGHVS and CDR2 is FNYEAQ.

The table lists this clonotype with many counts. CDR3 bases: TGCGCCAGCCGTGGGGACGGATTCTTCTCTGGAAACACCATATATTTT. Its protein is CASRGDGFFSGNTIYF. The chain recombines TRBV4-1 with TRBJ1-3, with D tentatively TRBD1 (5 bases). Trimming took off 8 bases at V and 0 bases at J, with 17 bases between the two ends. Germline V gives CDR1 MGHRA, CDR2 YSYEKL. The CDR3 sequence is 16 residues long.

The sample holds many counts of this clonotype. This chain uses TRBV7-9 with TRBJ2-7, with 7 bases fitting TRBD2. The germline CDR1 and CDR2 sequences are SEHNR and FQNEAQ (reference sequence). CDR3 length equals 16 residues. V lost 5 bases, J lost 3 bases, and 13 bases stayed unmatched. CDR3 region: CASSQSGEAAGYEQYF. The CDR3 nucleotides read TGTGCCAGCAGCCAGAGCGGGGAGGCGGCCGGCTACGAGCAGTACTTC.

This clonotype was counted many times. J is TRBJ1-6 and V is TRBV19; TRBD1 agrees at 11 bases. Germline V lookup: CDR1 LNHDA, CDR2 SQIVND (reference sequence). CDR3 length: 14 residues. V was pared by 8 bases and J by 7 bases, with 4 bases of the junction left unmatched. CDR3 region: CASSGQGANSPLHF. The CDR3 nucleotides read TGTGCCAGTTCAGGACAGGGGGCGAATTCACCCCTCCACTTT. Combining the CDR3 with reference TRBV19 and TRBJ1-6 gives the whole variable domain DGGITQSPKYLFRKEGQNVTLSCEQNLNHDAMYWYRQDPGQGLRLIYYSQIVNDFQKGDIAEGYSVSREKKESFPLTVTSAQKNPTAFYLCASSGQGANSPLHFGNGTRLTVT.

This clonotype was counted a few times. The genes are TRBV3-1 and TRBJ1-1; no clear D. Trimming shortened V by 5 bases and J by 4 bases, and 23 bases separated the two germline ends. Germline CDR1 LGHDT, CDR2 YNNKEL (reference sequence). CDR3 length: 17 amino acids. DNA for the CDR3: TGTGCCAGCAGCGAGGCGATTCCCATTTCAATTCGCACTGAAGCTTTCTTT. Amino acid sequence: CASSEAIPISIRTEAFF.

A few counts support this clonotype. The chain employs TRBV7-6 and TRBJ2-1; 13 nucleotides align to TRBD2. The junction had 10 bases not matched to a gene; V was cut back by 6 bases and J by 14 bases. Per germline, CDR1 SGHVS and CDR2 FNYEAQ. The CDR3 totals 14 residues. The CDR3: CASSSGTSGEREFF. CDR3 in DNA: TGTGCCAGCAGTTCCGGGACTAGCGGGGAGCGAGAGTTCTTC.

Notes on this clonotype: A single base separates this from a much larger clone, so it may be a read error. The chain joins TRBV6-6 to TRBJ1-3; possibly TRBD1 for D (6 bases). Germline V CDR1 and CDR2: MNHNY, SVGAGI (reference sequence). This CDR3 comprises 13 residues. DNA of the CDR3: TGTGCCATCCAATTGGGAGGGGGAAGCACCATATATTTT. This codes for CAIQLGGGSTIYF.

In its sample, this clonotype was seen many times. The chain has TRBV11-2 and TRBJ1-2, with D possibly TRBD1 on 5 matching bases. The CDR3 runs 15 residues. The V end lost 0 bases, the J end lost 7 bases, and 15 bases lay between the germline ends. Per the germline V gene, CDR1 is SGHAT and CDR2 is FQNNGV. Here the CDR3 DNA reads TGTGCCAGCAGCTTAGAAAGGGGCCGGATAGGTGGCTACACCTTC. Translated, it gives CASSLERGRIGGYTF.

This clonotype has a count of ten or more. V and J are TRBV10-1 and TRBJ1-2; D not certain. The germline V and J ends were trimmed by 4 bases and 4 bases, with 22 bases remaining between them. Germline lookup yields CDR1 WNHNN and CDR2 SYGVQD (reference sequence). The CDR3 totals 17 residues. The chain's CDR3 is CASSGVERSRKTYGYTF. The CDR3 coding sequence is TGCGCCAGCAGTGGTGTCGAAAGATCGCGAAAGACCTATGGCTACACCTTC.

Ten or more counts support this clonotype. This chain connects TRBV6-5 to TRBJ2-2; D unclear. V was shortened by 6 bases and J by 3 bases, with 14 bases between the two germline ends. Germline CDR1 MNHEY, CDR2 SVGAGI. The length of the CDR3 is 15 residues. The CDR3 sequence: CASRTGPPHTGELFF. CDR3 in DNA: TGTGCCAGCAGGACCGGGCCCCCCCACACCGGGGAGCTGTTTTTT.

The table lists this clonotype with many counts. This chain joins TRBV3-1 and TRBJ1-1; a weak D match, TRBD1 (6 bases). Looked up from germline, CDR1 is LGHDT and CDR2 is YNNKEL (reference sequence). Trimming pared 1 base from V and 10 bases from J, leaving 10 bases between. This CDR3 is 12 amino acids long. CDR3 DNA: TGTGCCAGCAGCCAAGCAGAAGGGGGAGCTTTCTTT. Protein sequence: CASSQAEGGAFF.

With regard to this clonotype: A much larger clone is a single base away; this may be a read error. The gene calls are TRBV6-6 and TRBJ1-3; 7 positions match TRBD1. The CDR3 contains 15 residues. V lost 6 bases and J lost 0; bases outside the gene matches: 5. Germline V gene lookup returns CDR1 MNHNY and CDR2 SVGAGI (reference sequence). The CDR3 DNA is TGTGCCAGCAGAGCGACAGGGAGCTCTGGAAACACCATATATTTT. Translated, it gives CASRATGSSGNTIYF.

This clonotype has at least ten counts. The chain combines TRBV11-2 with TRBJ1-3; D unclear. Germline-derived CDR1 and CDR2 are SGHAT and FQNNGV. CDR3 length: 14 amino acids. Trimming pared 5 bases from V and 4 bases from J, leaving 12 bases between. CDR3 amino acids: CASSIQLSGNTIYF. The CDR3 DNA reads TGTGCCAGCAGCATCCAGTTAAGCGGAAACACCATATATTTT. The full variable domain, its missing parts supplied by reference TRBV11-2 and TRBJ1-3, is EAGVAQSPRYKIIEKRQSVAFWCNPISGHATLYWYQQILGQGPKLLIQFQNNGVVDDSQLPKDRFSAERLKGVDSTLKIQPAKLEDSAVYLCASSIQLSGNTIYFGEGSWLTVV.

Only a few counts were recorded for this clonotype. A much larger clone is a single base away; this may be a read error. The chain is built from TRBV4-2 and TRBJ1-5; tentative D call: TRBD1 (6 bases). This CDR3 has 20 residues. The V end lost 1 base, the J end lost 9 bases, and 31 bases lay between the germline ends. Germline values: CDR1 LGHNA, CDR2 YNFKEQ. The CDR3 spells CASSQGQDGQSYLFWRPQHF. The DNA of the CDR3 is TGTGCCAGCAGCCAAGGACAGGATGGGCAGTCCTATTTGTTCTGGCGGCCCCAGCATTTT.